Listed below are T cell receptor beta chains from one sample, sequenced in a study of blood T cell repertoires in COVID-19. Profiled with immunoSEQ multiplex PCR; TCRdb holds only in-frame clones, not every one. In the table there are under 300,000 clones, less than 90% of which are singletons. Sequenced input: PBMCs or T cells enriched from blood (not recorded which). The receptors here all came from a woman aged 45 to 65 who had recovered from COVID-19. Each CDR3 is given with its conserved first and last residue. The D gene is left open where the match is weak. The size field is filled for only some rows; it gives once, few, many or a size class.

V	size	D	J	CDR3	DNA
TRBV7-2	-	-	TRBJ1-6	CATDPGVNSPLHF	TGTGCCACCGACCCCGGGGTGAATTCACCCCTCCACTTT
TRBV30	-	-	TRBJ1-1	CARVSRTEAFF	TGTGCCAGAGTATCCAGGACTGAAGCTTTCTTT
TRBV28	-	TRBD1	TRBJ1-3	CASSSGGGARGNTIYF	TGTGCCAGCAGTTCGGGAGGGGGCGCGCGGGGAAACACCATATATTTT
TRBV27	-	TRBD1	TRBJ2-3	CASSSRTGSLIPSQDTQYF	TGTGCCAGCAGTTCGCGGACAGGGTCCTTAATACCCAGTCAGGATACGCAGTATTTT
TRBV6-2/TRBV6-3	-	-	TRBJ1-5	CASSYSAVIQPQHF	TGTGCCAGCAGTTACTCCGCGGTTATTCAGCCCCAGCATTTT
TRBV27	-	TRBD1	TRBJ1-2	CASSLTTDRVGGYTF	TGTGCCAGCAGTTTAACCACAGACAGGGTGGGTGGCTACACCTTC
TRBV24-1	-	-	TRBJ2-1	CATSEDRTPYNEQFF	TGTGCCACCAGTGAAGACAGGACACCCTACAATGAGCAGTTCTTC
TRBV11-3	-	TRBD1	TRBJ2-1	CASSSGQGSYNEQFF	TGTGCCAGCAGCTCGGGACAGGGATCCTACAATGAGCAGTTCTTC
TRBV7-8	-	TRBD2	TRBJ2-5	CASSPTGGAGGMGETQYF	TGTGCCAGCAGCCCAACCGGTGGAGCGGGAGGGATGGGAGAGACCCAGTACTTC
TRBV10-3	-	-	TRBJ1-5	CAISGGQINQPQHF	TGTGCCATCAGTGGCGGTCAGATCAATCAGCCCCAGCATTTT
TRBV29-1	-	-	TRBJ1-2	CSVEDRGKANYGYTF	TGCAGCGTTGAAGATCGCGGGAAAGCTAACTATGGCTACACCTTC
TRBV5-4	few	TRBD2	TRBJ2-1	CASSLESSGGEQFF	TGTGCCAGCAGCTTGGAGTCTAGCGGGGGAGAGCAGTTCTTC
TRBV28	-	TRBD1	TRBJ1-3	CATGGTGVPGNTIYF	TGTGCCACCGGGGGGACAGGGGTACCTGGAAACACCATATATTTT
TRBV6-6	-	-	TRBJ1-4	CASKDKGTTNEKLFF	TGTGCCAGCAAGGATAAGGGGACAACTAATGAAAAACTGTTTTTT
TRBV20-1	-	TRBD1	TRBJ1-1	CSASSGQGTEAFF	TGCAGTGCTAGTAGCGGACAGGGGACTGAAGCTTTCTTT
TRBV30	-	TRBD2	TRBJ2-1	CAWSAGTSRRNEQFF	TGTGCCTGGAGTGCCGGGACTAGTAGGCGCAATGAGCAGTTCTTC
TRBV19	-	TRBD1	TRBJ1-5	CASSVPRQGSNQPQHF	TGTGCCAGTAGTGTGCCGAGACAGGGTAGCAATCAGCCCCAGCATTTT
TRBV7-3	once	-	TRBJ2-2	CASSLDLANTGELFF	TGTGCCAGCAGCTTAGACCTAGCTAACACCGGGGAGCTGTTTTTT
TRBV6-5	-	TRBD1	TRBJ2-7	CASRLGQGAYEQYF	TGTGCCAGCAGACTTGGACAGGGGGCCTACGAGCAGTACTTC
TRBV6-2/TRBV6-3	-	-	TRBJ2-7	CASSYSNHRLRYEQYF	TGTGCCAGCAGTTACTCGAATCACAGGTTACGCTACGAGCAGTACTTC
TRBV3-1/TRBV3-2	-	TRBD1	TRBJ1-5	CASSQQGARGQPQHF	TGTGCCAGCAGCCAACAGGGGGCGCGAGGTCAGCCCCAGCATTTT
TRBV28	-	-	TRBJ1-5	CASSESEGGSNQPQHF	TGTGCCAGCAGCGAGAGCGAGGGCGGGTCCAATCAGCCCCAGCATTTT
TRBV19	-	-	TRBJ1-2	CASMDRFYGYTF	TGTGCCAGTATGGACAGATTCTATGGCTACACCTTC
TRBV6-5	-	-	TRBJ1-6	CASSSTYNSPLHF	TGTGCCAGCAGTTCTACCTATAATTCACCCCTCCACTTT